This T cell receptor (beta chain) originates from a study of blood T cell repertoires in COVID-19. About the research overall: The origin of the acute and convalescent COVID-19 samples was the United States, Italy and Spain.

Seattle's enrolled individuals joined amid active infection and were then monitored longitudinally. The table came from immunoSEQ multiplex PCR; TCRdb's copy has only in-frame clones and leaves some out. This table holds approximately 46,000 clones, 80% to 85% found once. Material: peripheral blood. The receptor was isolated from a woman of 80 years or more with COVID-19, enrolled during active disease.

The CDR3 loop reads CSASSGQGAGANVLTF. The CDR3 DNA is TGCAGTGCTAGTTCCGGACAGGGGGCTGGGGCCAACGTCCTGACTTTC. V gene TRBV20-1 combines with J gene TRBJ2-6; 10 nucleotides line up with TRBD1. J lost 2 bases, V lost 3 bases, and 4 bases had no gene match. This CDR3 is built from 16 residues. CDR1 is DFQATT, CDR2 SNEGSKA, per germline (reference sequence).